The 23 T cell receptor beta chains presented below share a single source sample, sequenced in a study of T cell changes during pregnancy in multiple sclerosis. TCRdb keeps only in-frame clones here, not all; method: immunoSEQ multiplex PCR. The sample includes approximately 90,000 clones, roughly 90% of them seen just once. Source: peripheral blood, taken before pregnancy. The receptors originated from a female donor with multiple sclerosis, enrolled in a pregnancy study.

CDR3 residues: CASSQDGGSDTQYF. The CDR3 DNA is TGCGCCAGCAGCCAAGATGGGGGGTCAGATACGCAGTATTTT. V and J are TRBV4-3 and TRBJ2-3; TRBD2 might be the D (6 bases). The CDR3 extends over 14 amino acids. V lost 0 bases and J 4 bases, leaving 8 bases between the germline ends. Per the germline V gene, CDR1 is LGHNA and CDR2 is YSLEER.

The chain joins TRBV25-1 to TRBJ1-1; D may be TRBD1 (5 bases). Trimming removed 2 bases at V and 7 bases at J, with 17 bases between. This CDR3 has 15 residues. Per the germline V gene, CDR1 is MGHDK and CDR2 is SYGVNS. The CDR3 sequence is CASSEATGGKDEAFF. CDR3 coding DNA: TGTGCCAGCAGTGAAGCGACTGGGGGGAAAGATGAAGCTTTCTTT.

V gene TRBV19 combines with J gene TRBJ2-1; TRBD1 matches at 7 bases. The germline gives CDR1 LNHDA, CDR2 SQIVND (reference sequence). This CDR3 region has 14 residues. V shed 5 bases and J 4 bases; nucleotides not matched to a gene: 5. The CDR3 sequence: CASSFGQVYNEQFF. CDR3 DNA: TGTGCCAGTAGTTTCGGACAGGTGTACAATGAGCAGTTCTTC.

This chain joins TRBV7-9 and TRBJ1-2; D ambiguous. This CDR3 is built from 17 residues. The germline V gene encodes CDR1 SEHNR and CDR2 FQNEAQ (reference sequence). Between the trimmed V and J ends, which lost 5 bases and 0 bases, there was a span of 19 bases. CDR3 sequence reads: CASSPSGVASPNYGYTF. The CDR3 nucleotides are TGTGCCAGCAGCCCTTCCGGGGTGGCGAGTCCTAACTATGGCTACACCTTC.

The chain joins TRBV29-1 to TRBJ1-1; weak D call: TRBD1 (5 bases). From germline, CDR1 is SQVTM and CDR2 ANQGSEA. Trimming cost V 5 bases and J 4 bases, with 20 bases left between them. The CDR3 runs to 15 residues. For the CDR3, the DNA is TGCAGCGTTCAACGTCTGGGGGGTCTGGGCACTGAAGCTTTCTTT. This gives the protein CSVQRLGGLGTEAFF.

This chain uses TRBV6-1 with TRBJ2-5; 10 bases are shared with TRBD2. Germline loops: CDR1 MNHNS, CDR2 SASEGT. This CDR3 spans 17 amino acids. J gave up 2 bases and V 3 bases, and 9 bases lay outside the gene matches. The CDR3 sequence is CASSEWVAGGQQETQYF. The CDR3 bases are TGTGCCAGCAGTGAGTGGGTAGCGGGGGGACAGCAAGAGACCCAGTACTTC.

The chain uses TRBV6-6 and TRBJ1-1; D unclear. CDR1 is MNHNY, CDR2 SVGAGI, per germline (reference sequence). V dropped 9 bases and J dropped 0 bases, with 2 bases sitting between them. The CDR3 length is 10 residues. The CDR3 region has the DNA TGTGCCAGTATGAACACTGAAGCTTTCTTT. Its protein product is CASMNTEAFF.

This chain connects TRBV9 to TRBJ2-7; the D is unclear. The germline V and J ends were trimmed by 0 bases and 2 bases, with 15 bases remaining between them. The germline gives CDR1 SGDLS, CDR2 YYNGEE. The CDR3 consists of 16 residues. The CDR3 DNA is TGTGCCAGCAGCGTAGGTGGCGGTCTAGACCCCTACGAGCAGTACTTC. Encoded protein: CASSVGGGLDPYEQYF.

The rearrangement uses TRBV27 and TRBJ2-1; TRBD2 matches 12 bases. J gave up 7 bases and V 8 bases, and 6 bases lay outside the gene matches. In germline, CDR1 is MNHEY, CDR2 SMNVEV (reference sequence). There are 14 residues in the CDR3. DNA of the CDR3: TGTGCCAGCCGAACTAGCGGGAGGTGGAATGAGCAGTTCTTC. This gives the protein CASRTSGRWNEQFF.

The gene calls are TRBV19 and TRBJ1-1; D perhaps matches TRBD1 (6 bases). In germline, CDR1 is LNHDA, CDR2 SQIVND (reference sequence). The CDR3 has 13 residues. The V end lost 6 bases, the J end lost 1 base, and 9 bases lay between the germline ends. This CDR3 reads CASRVQGNTEAFF. CDR3 DNA: TGTGCCAGTAGAGTACAGGGGAACACTGAAGCTTTCTTT.

The chain recombines TRBV7-9 with TRBJ1-2; the D gene is possibly TRBD1 (5 bases). V was cut by 4 bases and J by 6 bases, with 12 bases left in between. The CDR3 runs 13 residues. The germline V gene encodes CDR1 SEHNR and CDR2 FQNEAQ (reference sequence). CDR3 region: CASSSVRVNGYTF. CDR3 nucleotide sequence: TGTGCCAGCAGCTCGGTCAGGGTTAATGGCTACACCTTC. Drawing the rest from reference TRBV7-9 and TRBJ1-2, the complete variable domain is DTGVSQNPRHKITKRGQNVTFRCDPISEHNRLYWYRQTLGQGPEFLTYFQNEAQLEKSRLLSDRFSAERPKGSFSTLEIQRTEQGDSAMYLCASSSVRVNGYTFGSGTRLTVV.

The J gene is TRBJ1-2, the V gene TRBV29-1; 9 bases align to TRBD1. The CDR3 consists of 14 residues. Per the germline V gene, CDR1 is SQVTM and CDR2 is ANQGSEA. V lost 5 bases to trimming and J lost 2 bases; unmatched junction nucleotides: 6. The CDR3 DNA sequence: TGCAGCGTTCCGTCAGGACAGGGGAACTATGGCTACACCTTC. Its protein is CSVPSGQGNYGYTF.

V usage is TRBV23-1 and J usage is TRBJ1-1, with 11 nucleotides matching TRBD1. TRBV23-1 is sorted into the ORF group, with uncertain function. The CDR3 length is 17 residues. J was trimmed by 5 bases and V by 2 bases; bases with no gene match: 10. The CDR3 nucleotides are TGCGCCAGCAGTCAAGGAGGTGGGACAGGGGGATCTACTGAAGCTTTCTTT. Amino acids: CASSQGGGTGGSTEAFF.

The chain employs TRBV25-1 and TRBJ2-7, with a tentative D call TRBD2 (5 bases). V shed 4 bases and J shed 4 bases, with 14 bases lying between them. Germline CDR1 and CDR2: MGHDK and SYGVNS. CDR3 length: 14 amino acids. In DNA, the CDR3 is TGTGCCAGCAGTGCGTCGGGAAGCTTATACGAGCAGTACTTC. Protein: CASSASGSLYEQYF.

V and J are TRBV28 and TRBJ2-7, with 10 bases aligning to TRBD1. CDR1 and CDR2 (germline): MDHEN, SYDVKM. V shed 4 bases and J 6 bases; nucleotides not matched to a gene: 9. This CDR3 has 15 amino acids. DNA for the CDR3: TGTGCCAGCAGTTCAACCCGGGACAGGGGAGGCGAGCAGTACTTC. Encoded protein: CASSSTRDRGGEQYF.

With regard to this clone: An end of the junction differs from the germline gene, which may be a read error. V and J are TRBV7-2 and TRBJ1-2; unclear D gene. Germline V gives CDR1 SGHTA, CDR2 FQGNSA. There are 13 residues in the CDR3. The CDR3, as DNA: TGTGCCAGCAGCCCCCCCGGAGGTCGGGCTGTCGACTTC. Protein product: CASSPPGGRAVDF.

The chain has TRBV2 and TRBJ1-4; possibly TRBD1 for D (5 bases). Looked up from germline, CDR1 is SNHLY and CDR2 is FYNNEI. Trimming took off 11 bases at V and 6 bases at J, with 16 bases between the two ends. This CDR3 has 13 amino acids. CDR3 in DNA: TGTGCCCGCTCAGAGGAGGGGTATGAAAAACTGTTTTTT. This gives the protein CARSEEGYEKLFF.

The chain carries TRBV18 and TRBJ1-1, with D uncertain. The germline V and J ends were trimmed by 4 bases and 3 bases, with 12 bases remaining between them. Germline V gene data show CDR1 as KGHSH and CDR2 as LQKENI. This CDR3 is built from 14 residues. The CDR3 sequence: CASSLLSEDTEAFF. CDR3 in DNA: TGTGCCAGCTCACTTCTCTCGGAGGACACTGAAGCTTTCTTT.

This rearrangement joins TRBV30 to TRBJ1-4; possible D gene TRBD1, 5 bases. The CDR3 length is 14 residues. V lost 5 bases and J lost 8, with 18 bases in between. Germline CDR1 and CDR2: GTSNPN and SVGIG (reference sequence). CDR3: CAWADDSTWEKLFF. The CDR3 DNA reads as TGTGCCTGGGCCGATGACAGTACCTGGGAAAAACTGTTTTTT.

This sequence joins TRBV7-3 and TRBJ1-1; 9 nucleotides line up with TRBD1. V gave up 5 bases and J gave up 7 bases; unmatched junction bases: 5. Per germline, CDR1 SGHTA and CDR2 FQGTGA. CDR3 length equals 13 residues. This CDR3 is CASSPRTGVEAFF. The CDR3 DNA sequence: TGTGCCAGCAGCCCCCGGACAGGGGTTGAAGCTTTCTTT. Together with reference TRBV7-3 and TRBJ1-1, the CDR3 gives the full variable domain: GAGVSQTPSNKVTEKGKYVELRCDPISGHTALYWYRQSLGQGPEFLIYFQGTGAADDSGLPNDRFFAVRPEGSVSTLKIQRTERGDSAVYLCASSPRTGVEAFFGQGTRLTVV.

This chain links TRBV18 with TRBJ1-1, with 7 bases matching TRBD1. Trimming at V came to 2 bases and at J to 1 base, leaving 4 bases not matched to a gene. The CDR3 length is 15 residues. Germline values: CDR1 KGHSH, CDR2 LQKENI. The CDR3 spells CASSPDGTENTEAFF. In nucleotides, the CDR3 is TGTGCCAGCTCACCAGACGGGACAGAGAACACTGAAGCTTTCTTT.

The V and J genes are TRBV19 and TRBJ2-1; TRBD2 matches at 9 bases. The CDR3 loop spans 16 amino acids. The trim removed 5 bases at V and 7 bases at J, leaving 12 bases unmatched. The V gene's germline CDR1 is LNHDA and CDR2 SQIVND (reference sequence). CDR3 coding DNA: TGTGCCAGTAGTCCCCGGCGGGGCGGGAGGGTAAATGAGCAGTTCTTC. Translated, it gives CASSPRRGGRVNEQFF.

The gene calls are TRBV7-9 and TRBJ2-3, with 13 bases fitting TRBD2. Trimming took 3 bases from V and 5 from J; bases not matched to a gene: 11. Per the germline V gene, CDR1 is SEHNR and CDR2 is FQNEAQ (reference sequence). CDR3 size: 18 residues. The CDR3 bases are TGTGCCAGCAGCTTCTACGGACTAGCGGGAGAGGAGGGAGATACGCAGTATTTT. It specifies CASSFYGLAGEEGDTQYF. Full variable domain (missing parts from reference TRBV7-9 and TRBJ2-3): DTGVSQNPRHKITKRGQNVTFRCDPISEHNRLYWYRQTLGQGPEFLTYFQNEAQLEKSRLLSDRFSAERPKGSFSTLEIQRTEQGDSAMYLCASSFYGLAGEEGDTQYFGPGTRLTVL.